This paragraph reports one T cell receptor beta chain. The antigen is undetermined. This CDR3 is 13 amino acids long. The V segment lost 2 bases and the J segment 15 bases; nucleotides outside the gene matches: 7. Germline CDR1 is MNHEY and CDR2 is SVGAGI. This sample is part of a study of T cell responses to AZD1222 COVID-19 vaccine. The study's findings and limits: Receipt of two AZD1222 doses was followed by a rise in Spike-specific TCR breadth and depth. Seropositive status at baseline applied to only five or six AZD1222 recipients. Only after the peak T cell response were repertoires sampled.

Assay used: immunoSEQ multiplex PCR; TCRdb lists only in-frame clones, some missing. The sample lists about 140,000 clones; over 75% were seen once. The input for sequencing was peripheral blood, taken on day 0 of AZD1222 vaccination. The chain has TRBV6-5 and TRBJ1-6; 7 bases fit TRBD1. The receptor's source is an adult in good health. In DNA form, the CDR3 reads TGTGCCAGCAGTTACCGGGACAGCCTTGGCCTCCACTTT. It translates to CASSYRDSLGLHF.